This T cell receptor beta chain was obtained from a study of post-analysis software for immune sequencing data. Researchers reported that TCR beta cDNA libraries carried unique molecular identifiers. TCRdb passed the PCR reads through MiXCR, listing each CDR3 protein once. The sample contains hundreds of thousands of distinct CDR3 sequences, roughly 30% of which appear only once. This clonotype was observed a handful of times. The source of this sequence is a girl aged 5-17 years with multiple sclerosis. The sample comprised blood.

The CDR3 region has the DNA TGTGCCAGCAAGGACGTCTCCTACAATGAGCAGTTCTTC. Translation gives CASKDVSYNEQFF. V usage is TRBV2 and J usage is TRBJ2-1; D not certain. The ends were cut back, 7 bases at V and 0 bases at J, with 7 bases in the middle. The CDR3 sequence is 13 residues long. Germline CDR1 reads SNHLY; CDR2 reads FYNNEI.